The clone carrying this T cell receptor beta chain was counted many times. Its antigen is as yet unknown. Germline V gene sequence: CDR1 MGHRA, CDR2 YSYEKL. The CDR3 totals 16 residues. V was clipped by 4 bases and J by 2 bases; unmatched bases: 7. These data originate in a study of beta chain features in type 1 diabetes. Study as a whole: Patients did not differ from healthy donors in age, gender or cell yield.

Sequencing targeted expressed TCRB transcripts, as all isolated RNA had been reverse transcribed. Some clones are missing from TCRdb's copy, which holds only in-frame ones; the method was immunoSEQ multiplex PCR. The sample shows 120,000 or so clones, around 15% of them seen only once. A sort by CD45RO/CCR7/CD25/CD127/CD95/CD27 yielded CD4+ naive, central memory, regulatory and stem cell-like memory cells. Populations obtained by sorting all exceeded 95% purity. Study results and caveats: Among type 1 diabetes patients, VDJ junctions had fewer insertions and more deletions. In every one of the four CD4+ subsets, TCRB CDR3s were moderately but significantly shorter in Type 1 diabetes patients.

Material for sequencing was central memory CD4+ T cells from blood. This TCR was recovered from a man between 18 and 29 years old with type 1 diabetes. The chain couples TRBV4-1 to TRBJ2-3; 9 bases align to TRBD2. DNA for the CDR3: TGCGCCAGCAGCCCGTCGACTAGCGGTTACACAGATACGCAGTATTTT. It translates to CASSPSTSGYTDTQYF.